This is a list of T cell receptor beta chains from one sample in a study of vaccination and CD4 T cells after COVID-19. TCRdb fed the PCR reads into MiXCR, producing one record per CDR3 protein. The repertoire includes about 13,000 distinct CDR3 sequences, less than 30% of them detected once, and about 29% sits in the top ten. Antigens of these TCRs are unknown. The sample in question was CD4+ T cells from blood, cultured in vitro, obtained before SARS-CoV-2 vaccination. Receptor source: a human donor who received a COVID-19 vaccine. Both conserved end residues are trimmed from each CDR3.

j_call v_call cdr3_aa
TRBJ2-5 TRBV14 ASSQDPKEETQY
TRBJ2-7 TRBV20-1 SAADRGYEQY
TRBJ1-2 TRBV25-1 ASRGDTNYGYT
TRBJ2-4 TRBV10-1 AGSLAGGLAKNIQY
TRBJ1-6 TRBV11-3 ASSSRANSPLH
TRBJ1-5 TRBV6-4 ASNRGRGSQPQH
TRBJ1-6 TRBV19 ASSNPTNNSPLH
TRBJ1-2 TRBV29-1 SVEGQESTFYGYT
TRBJ2-7 TRBV20-1 SARRAATYEQY
TRBJ1-1 TRBV25-1 ASSQNREGLFGTEAF
TRBJ1-4 TRBV20-1 SVLGPNNEKLF
TRBJ2-1 TRBV19 ASKEGSGGSPYNEQF
TRBJ2-5 TRBV6-1 ASSEVIKETQY
TRBJ2-5 TRBV2 ASSALAGGPETQY
TRBJ2-5 TRBV30 AWSVTRGGGTQY
TRBJ1-5 TRBV5-1 ASSYDTGNQPQH
TRBJ1-2 TRBV6-1 ASSPGTSLNYGYT
TRBJ2-1 TRBV7-2 ASSLARRAGGQSEQF
TRBJ2-7 TRBV7-2 ASSLESGTSYEQY
TRBJ2-3 TRBV20-1 SAKRLPSSPSTDTQY
TRBJ2-5 TRBV4-2 ASSQSREETQY
TRBJ2-2 TRBV7-2 ASSFGTGAYTGELF
TRBJ2-7 TRBV5-6 ASSLGDSDEQY
TRBJ1-6 TRBV20-1 SAQGVRRGPYNSPLH
TRBJ2-7 TRBV6-1 ASSELQGAAEQY
TRBJ1-5 TRBV29-1 SAHPSSTGGGQPQH
TRBJ1-6 TRBV10-3 AISYQRDSPLH
TRBJ2-5 TRBV6-1 ASSEGPGASGTQY
TRBJ1-4 TRBV27 ANPQGAREKLF
TRBJ1-2 TRBV5-1 ASSLSSRTYGYT
TRBJ2-7 TRBV6-1 ASRAGGAQY
TRBJ1-4 TRBV11-3 ASSPGWTEINEKLF
TRBJ1-2 TRBV24-1 ATSDSRQANYGYT
TRBJ2-1 TRBV11-3 ASSPTDVNEQF
TRBJ2-2 TRBV12-3/TRBV12-4 ASSPPITVPGELF